This T cell receptor (beta chain) emerged from a study of blood T cell repertoires in COVID-19. The data were produced by immunoSEQ multiplex PCR, yet TCRdb's version contains in-frame clones alone and is incomplete. The sample comprises 32,000 or so clones, approximately 86% of which are singletons, and 6.3% rests with the top ten. CDR3 size: 13 residues. Deletions cut 2 bases from V and 7 bases from J, with 8 bases between. The germline CDR1 and CDR2 sequences are WSHSY and SAAADI. The material sequenced was peripheral blood. This receptor was identified in a human donor in a cohort sampled during active COVID-19. V usage is TRBV10-2 and J usage is TRBJ2-2; no definite D call. The CDR3 DNA reads as TGCGCCAGCAGTGAGCTCGCGCGCGGGGAGCTGTTTTTT. It specifies CASSELARGELFF.